The present T cell receptor beta chain was sequenced within a study of blood T cell repertoires in COVID-19. On the study more broadly: Sites in the United States, Italy and Spain provided acute and convalescent COVID-19 samples. The cDNA or gDNA used as material had been derived from T cells, B-cell-depleted T cells, or PBMCs.

Original processing notes: Amplification of reference gene primers provided the estimated nucleated cell counts. Clones were sequenced by immunoSEQ multiplex PCR, and TCRdb holds only the in-frame ones, with some missing. V, J and clone size derive from that table, while D and trimming were established from the DNA sequence. The sample yields 450,000 or so clones, roughly nine tenths seen once. The CDR3 covers 17 residues. This chain connects TRBV21-1 to TRBJ2-1; the table's D call, TRBD2, was not checked against the DNA. TRBV21-1 is marked as a pseudogene. The sample taken for sequencing was peripheral blood. The sequence was obtained from a man aged 18 to 35 with COVID-19, enrolled during active disease. The CDR3 loop is CASSKGPLGGSYNEQFF. In DNA form, the CDR3 reads TGTGCCAGCAGCAAAGGGCCCTTGGGGGGCTCCTACAATGAGCAGTTCTTC.